A single T cell receptor beta chain is shown here with its context. Here immunoSEQ multiplex PCR was the method, and the copy in TCRdb shows in-frame clones only, minus some. Of 400,000 to 500,000 clones in the sample, about nine tenths are singletons; the top ten hold 6% to 7%. V gave up 6 bases and J gave up 0 bases, with 9 bases separating them. The germline V gene encodes CDR1 SGHRS and CDR2 YFSETQ. There are 13 residues in the CDR3. This record belongs to a study of control samples from healthy donors and cancer patients. This TCR was recovered from a man between 35 and 55 years old with head and neck cancer. This chain links TRBV5-1 with TRBJ1-1; D is ambiguous. Sample: PBMCs. CDR3 protein: CASTQDVNTEAFF. The CDR3, as DNA: TGCGCCAGCACCCAGGACGTGAACACTGAAGCTTTCTTT.